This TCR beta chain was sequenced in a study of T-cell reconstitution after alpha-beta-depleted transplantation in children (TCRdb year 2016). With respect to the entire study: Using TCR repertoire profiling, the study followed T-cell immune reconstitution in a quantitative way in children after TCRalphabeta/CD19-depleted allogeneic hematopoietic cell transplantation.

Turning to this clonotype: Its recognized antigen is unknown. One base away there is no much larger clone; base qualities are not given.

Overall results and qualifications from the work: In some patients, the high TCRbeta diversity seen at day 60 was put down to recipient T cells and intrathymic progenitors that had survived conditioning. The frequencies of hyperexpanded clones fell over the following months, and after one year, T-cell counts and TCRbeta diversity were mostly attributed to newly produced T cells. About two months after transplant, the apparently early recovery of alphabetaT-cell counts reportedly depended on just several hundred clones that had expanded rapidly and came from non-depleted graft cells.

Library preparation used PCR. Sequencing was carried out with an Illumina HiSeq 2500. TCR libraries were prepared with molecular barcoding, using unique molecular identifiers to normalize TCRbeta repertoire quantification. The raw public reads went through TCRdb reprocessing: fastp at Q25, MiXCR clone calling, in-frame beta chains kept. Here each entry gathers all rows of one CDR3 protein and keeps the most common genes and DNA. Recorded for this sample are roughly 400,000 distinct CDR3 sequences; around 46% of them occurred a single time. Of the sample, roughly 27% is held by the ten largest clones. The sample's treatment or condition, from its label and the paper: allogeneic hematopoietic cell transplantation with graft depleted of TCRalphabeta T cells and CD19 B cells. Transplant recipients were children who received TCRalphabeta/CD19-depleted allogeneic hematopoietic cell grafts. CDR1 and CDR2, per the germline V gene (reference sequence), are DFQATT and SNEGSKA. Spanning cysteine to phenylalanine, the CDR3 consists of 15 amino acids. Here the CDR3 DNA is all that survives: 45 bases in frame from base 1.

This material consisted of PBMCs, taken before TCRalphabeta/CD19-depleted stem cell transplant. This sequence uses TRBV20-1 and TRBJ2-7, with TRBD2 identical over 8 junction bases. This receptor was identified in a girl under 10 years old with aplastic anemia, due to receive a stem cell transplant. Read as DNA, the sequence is TGCAGGGCTTCCGGGGCGGGGGGTCTCTCCTACGAGCAGTACTTC. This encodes CRASGAGGLSYEQYF.